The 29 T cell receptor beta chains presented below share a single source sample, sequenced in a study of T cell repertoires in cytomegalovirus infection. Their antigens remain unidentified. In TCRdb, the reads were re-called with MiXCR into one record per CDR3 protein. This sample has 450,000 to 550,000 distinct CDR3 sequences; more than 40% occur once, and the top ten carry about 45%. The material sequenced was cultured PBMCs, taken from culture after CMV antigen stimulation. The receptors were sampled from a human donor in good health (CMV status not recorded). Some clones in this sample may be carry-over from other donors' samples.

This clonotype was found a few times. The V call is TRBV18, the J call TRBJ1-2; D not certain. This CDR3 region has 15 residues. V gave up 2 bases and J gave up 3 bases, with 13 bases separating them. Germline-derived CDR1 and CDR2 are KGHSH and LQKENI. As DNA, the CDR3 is TGTGCCAGCTCACCATCTGAGACCGGGGACTATGGCTACACCTTC. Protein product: CASSPSETGDYGYTF.

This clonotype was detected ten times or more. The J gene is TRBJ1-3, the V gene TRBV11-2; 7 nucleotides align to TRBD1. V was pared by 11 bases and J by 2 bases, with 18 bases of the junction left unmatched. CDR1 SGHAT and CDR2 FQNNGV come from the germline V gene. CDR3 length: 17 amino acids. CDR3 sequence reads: CASSGQASFRPGNTIYF. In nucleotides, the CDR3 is TGTGCCTCCTCCGGACAGGCCTCGTTCAGACCTGGAAACACCATATATTTT.

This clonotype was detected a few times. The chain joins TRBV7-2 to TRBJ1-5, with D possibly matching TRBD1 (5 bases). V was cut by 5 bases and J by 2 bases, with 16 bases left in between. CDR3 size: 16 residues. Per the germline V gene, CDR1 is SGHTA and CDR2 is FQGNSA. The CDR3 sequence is CASSPSRQGRNQPQHF. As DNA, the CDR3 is TGTGCCAGCAGCCCCTCACGGCAGGGACGCAATCAGCCCCAGCATTTT.

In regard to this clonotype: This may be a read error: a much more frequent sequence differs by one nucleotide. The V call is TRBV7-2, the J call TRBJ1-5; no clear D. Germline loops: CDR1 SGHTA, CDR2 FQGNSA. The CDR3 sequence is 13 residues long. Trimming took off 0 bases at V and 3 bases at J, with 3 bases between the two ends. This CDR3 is CASSLANNQPQHF. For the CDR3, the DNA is TGTGCCAGCAGCTTAGCTAACAATCAGCCCCAGCATTTT.

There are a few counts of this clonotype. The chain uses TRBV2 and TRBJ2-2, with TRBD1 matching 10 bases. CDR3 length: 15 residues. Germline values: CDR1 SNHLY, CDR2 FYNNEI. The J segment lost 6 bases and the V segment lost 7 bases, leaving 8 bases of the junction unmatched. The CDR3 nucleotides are TGTGCCAGCATGGCGAGACAGGGGGCATCCGGGGAGCTGTTTTTT. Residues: CASMARQGASGELFF.

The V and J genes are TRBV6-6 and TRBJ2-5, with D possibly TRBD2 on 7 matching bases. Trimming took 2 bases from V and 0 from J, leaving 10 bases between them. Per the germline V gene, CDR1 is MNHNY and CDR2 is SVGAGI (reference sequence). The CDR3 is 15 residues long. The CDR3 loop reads CASSYGRGYQETQYF. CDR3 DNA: TGTGCCAGCAGTTACGGGAGGGGGTACCAAGAGACCCAGTACTTC.

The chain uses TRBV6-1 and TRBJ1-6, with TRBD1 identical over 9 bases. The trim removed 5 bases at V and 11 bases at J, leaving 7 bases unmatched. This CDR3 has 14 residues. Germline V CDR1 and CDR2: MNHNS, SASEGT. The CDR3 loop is CASSSTWTGAPLHF. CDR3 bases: TGTGCCAGCAGTTCTACTTGGACAGGGGCACCCCTCCACTTT.

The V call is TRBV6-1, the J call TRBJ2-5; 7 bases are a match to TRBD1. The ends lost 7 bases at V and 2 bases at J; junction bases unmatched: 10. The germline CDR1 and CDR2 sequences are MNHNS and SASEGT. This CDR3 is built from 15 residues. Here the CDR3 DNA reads TGTGCCAGCACCTTGACAGGGCGAAATCAAGAGACCCAGTACTTC. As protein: CASTLTGRNQETQYF.

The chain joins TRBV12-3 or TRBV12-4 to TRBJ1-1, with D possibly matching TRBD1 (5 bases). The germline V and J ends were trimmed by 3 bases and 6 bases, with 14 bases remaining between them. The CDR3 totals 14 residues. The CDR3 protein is CASSFPPQEAEAFF. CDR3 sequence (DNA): TGTGCCAGCAGTTTCCCCCCACAGGAGGCTGAAGCTTTCTTT.

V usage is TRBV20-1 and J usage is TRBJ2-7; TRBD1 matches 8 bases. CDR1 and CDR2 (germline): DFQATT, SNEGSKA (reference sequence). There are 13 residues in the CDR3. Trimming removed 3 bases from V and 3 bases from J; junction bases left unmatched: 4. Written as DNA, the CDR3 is TGCAGTGCTAGTTGGACAGGGAACTACGAGCAGTACTTC. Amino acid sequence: CSASWTGNYEQYF.

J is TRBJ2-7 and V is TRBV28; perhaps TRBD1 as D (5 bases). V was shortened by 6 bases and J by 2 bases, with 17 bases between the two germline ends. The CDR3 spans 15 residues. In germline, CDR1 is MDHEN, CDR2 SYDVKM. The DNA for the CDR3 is TGTGCCAGCAGGTCGGTCGACAGCCGGCCCTACGAGCAGTACTTC. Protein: CASRSVDSRPYEQYF. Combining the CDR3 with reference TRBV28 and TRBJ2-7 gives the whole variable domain DVKVTQSSRYLVKRTGEKVFLECVQDMDHENMFWYRQDPGLGLRLIYFSYDVKMKEKGDIPEGYSVSREKKERFSLILESASTNQTSMYLCASRSVDSRPYEQYFGPGTRLTVT.

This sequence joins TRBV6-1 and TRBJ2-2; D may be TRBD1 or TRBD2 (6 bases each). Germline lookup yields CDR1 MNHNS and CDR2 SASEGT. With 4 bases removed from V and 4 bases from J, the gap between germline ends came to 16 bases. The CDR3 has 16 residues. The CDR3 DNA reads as TGTGCCAGCAGTGGGGGGCGGGACGGCCGCACCGGGGAGCTGTTTTTT. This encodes CASSGGRDGRTGELFF.

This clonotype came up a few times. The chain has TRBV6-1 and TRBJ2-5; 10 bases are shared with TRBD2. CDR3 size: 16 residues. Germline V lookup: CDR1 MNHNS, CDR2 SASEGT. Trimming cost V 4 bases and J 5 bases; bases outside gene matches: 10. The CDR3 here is CASSAPERGGRETQYF. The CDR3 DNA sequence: TGTGCCAGCAGTGCTCCTGAGCGGGGGGGCCGTGAGACCCAGTACTTC.

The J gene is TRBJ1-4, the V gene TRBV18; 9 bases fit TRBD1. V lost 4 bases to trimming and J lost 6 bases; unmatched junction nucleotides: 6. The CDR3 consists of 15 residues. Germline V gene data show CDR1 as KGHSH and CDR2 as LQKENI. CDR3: CASSLYRDRDEKLFF. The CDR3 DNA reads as TGTGCCAGCTCACTATACCGGGACAGGGATGAAAAACTGTTTTTT.

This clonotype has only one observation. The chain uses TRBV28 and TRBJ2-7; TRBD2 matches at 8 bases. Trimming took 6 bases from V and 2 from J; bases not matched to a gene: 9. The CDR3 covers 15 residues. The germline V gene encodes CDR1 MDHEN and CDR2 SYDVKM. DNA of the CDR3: TGTGCCAGCAGGTCCTCCGGGGGGGGCGCCTACGAGCAGTACTTC. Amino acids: CASRSSGGGAYEQYF.

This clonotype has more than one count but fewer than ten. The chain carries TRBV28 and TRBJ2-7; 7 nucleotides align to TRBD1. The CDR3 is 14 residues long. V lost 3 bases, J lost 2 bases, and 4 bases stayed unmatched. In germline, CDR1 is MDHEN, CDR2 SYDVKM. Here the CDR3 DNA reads TGTGCCAGCAGTTTTGGAGGACAGGCCTACGAGCAGTACTTC. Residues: CASSFGGQAYEQYF.

The CDR3 loop reads CASSASLGASTDTQYF. CDR3 DNA sequence: TGTGCCAGCAGCGCCTCGTTAGGGGCTAGCACAGATACGCAGTATTTT. This chain joins TRBV7-6 and TRBJ2-3; a weak D match, TRBD1 (5 bases). The ends were cut back, 5 bases at V and 0 bases at J, with 15 bases in the middle. Germline V gene sequence: CDR1 SGHVS, CDR2 FNYEAQ. The CDR3 runs to 16 residues. The whole variable domain, remainder taken from reference TRBV7-6 and TRBJ2-3, is GAGVSQSPRYKVTKRGQDVALRCDPISGHVSLYWYRQALGQGPEFLTYFNYEAQQDKSGLPNDRFSAERPEGSISTLTIQRTEQRDSAMYRCASSASLGASTDTQYFGPGTRLTVL.

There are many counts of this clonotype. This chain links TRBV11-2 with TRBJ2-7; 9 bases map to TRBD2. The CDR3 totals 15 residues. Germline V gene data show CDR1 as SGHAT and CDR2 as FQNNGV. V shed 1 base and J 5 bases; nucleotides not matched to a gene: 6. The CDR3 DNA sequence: TGTGCCAGCAGCTTAGGGGTAGCGGGAGCGAACGAGCAGTACTTC. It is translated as CASSLGVAGANEQYF.

The CDR3 DNA is TGTGCCAGCAGCTTGAGGGGCCCCCCCACTGAAGCTTTCTTT. Amino acids: CASSLRGPPTEAFF. V usage is TRBV7-2 and J usage is TRBJ1-1; the D gene is possibly TRBD1 (5 bases). Germline-derived CDR1 and CDR2 are SGHTA and FQGNSA. The CDR3 contains 14 residues. V gave up 3 bases and J gave up 4 bases, with 12 bases separating them.

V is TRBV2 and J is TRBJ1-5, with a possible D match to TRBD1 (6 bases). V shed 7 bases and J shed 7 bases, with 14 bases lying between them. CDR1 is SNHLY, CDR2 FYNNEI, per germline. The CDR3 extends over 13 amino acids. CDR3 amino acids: CASKAGGRQPQHF. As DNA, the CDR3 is TGTGCCAGCAAAGCTGGGGGCAGGCAGCCCCAGCATTTT.

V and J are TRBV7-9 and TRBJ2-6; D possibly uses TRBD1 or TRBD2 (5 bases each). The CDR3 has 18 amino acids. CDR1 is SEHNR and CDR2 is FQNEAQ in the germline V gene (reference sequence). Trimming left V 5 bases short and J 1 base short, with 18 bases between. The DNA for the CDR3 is TGTGCCAGCAGCACTTCGGGGACCGCATTATCTGGGGCCAACGTCCTGACTTTC. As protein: CASSTSGTALSGANVLTF.

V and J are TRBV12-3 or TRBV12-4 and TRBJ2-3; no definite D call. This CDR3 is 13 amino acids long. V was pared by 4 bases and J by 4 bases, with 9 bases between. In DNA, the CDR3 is TGTGCCAGCAGTTACGGGTGGCCAGATACGCAGTATTTT. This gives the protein CASSYGWPDTQYF.

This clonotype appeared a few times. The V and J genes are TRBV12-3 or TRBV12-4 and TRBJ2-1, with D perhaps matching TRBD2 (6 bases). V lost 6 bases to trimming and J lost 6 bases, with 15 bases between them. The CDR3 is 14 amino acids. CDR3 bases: TGTGCCAGCAGGCAGGGACTGGGAATCAATGAGCAGTTCTTC. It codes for CASRQGLGINEQFF.

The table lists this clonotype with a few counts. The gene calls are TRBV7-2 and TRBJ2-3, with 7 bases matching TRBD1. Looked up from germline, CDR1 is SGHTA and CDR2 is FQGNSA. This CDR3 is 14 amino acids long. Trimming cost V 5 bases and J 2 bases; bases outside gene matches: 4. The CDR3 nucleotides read TGTGCCAGCAGCGAACAGGGGAACACAGATACGCAGTATTTT. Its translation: CASSEQGNTDTQYF.

The CDR3 loop is CATSRDFGQAHYGYTF. CDR3 coding DNA: TGTGCCACCAGCAGAGATTTCGGACAGGCTCACTATGGCTACACCTTC. The chain recombines TRBV15 with TRBJ1-2; 7 nucleotides align to TRBD1. The CDR3 spans 16 residues. The V gene's germline CDR1 is LNHNV and CDR2 YYDKDF (reference sequence). The V and J ends lost 0 bases and 3 bases, in that order; junction bases with no gene match: 7.

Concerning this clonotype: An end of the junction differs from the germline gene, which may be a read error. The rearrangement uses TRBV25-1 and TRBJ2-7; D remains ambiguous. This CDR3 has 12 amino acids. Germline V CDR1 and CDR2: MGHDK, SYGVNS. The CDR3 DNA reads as TGTGCCAGCAGTGAGACCTCTGTTGGCAGGATCTTC. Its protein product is CASSETSVGRIF.

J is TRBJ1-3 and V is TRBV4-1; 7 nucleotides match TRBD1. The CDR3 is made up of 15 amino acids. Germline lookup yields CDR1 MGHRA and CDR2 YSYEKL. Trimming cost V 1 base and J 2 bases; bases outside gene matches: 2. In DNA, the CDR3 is TGCGCCAGCAGCCAAGGACAGGGCGCTGGAAACACCATATATTTT. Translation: CASSQGQGAGNTIYF.

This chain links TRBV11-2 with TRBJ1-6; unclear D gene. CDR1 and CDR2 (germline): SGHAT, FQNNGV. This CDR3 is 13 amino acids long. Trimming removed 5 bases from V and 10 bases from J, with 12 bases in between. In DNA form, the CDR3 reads TGTGCCAGCAGCCTTGGACGTCTGTCACCCCTCCACTTT. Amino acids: CASSLGRLSPLHF. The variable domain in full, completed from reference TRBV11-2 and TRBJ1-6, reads EAGVAQSPRYKIIEKRQSVAFWCNPISGHATLYWYQQILGQGPKLLIQFQNNGVVDDSQLPKDRFSAERLKGVDSTLKIQPAKLEDSAVYLCASSLGRLSPLHFGNGTRLTVT.

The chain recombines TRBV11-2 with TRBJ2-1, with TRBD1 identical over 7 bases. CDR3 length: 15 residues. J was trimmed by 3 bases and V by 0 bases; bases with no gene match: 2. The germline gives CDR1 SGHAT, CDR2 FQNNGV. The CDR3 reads CASSLEGTDYNEQFF. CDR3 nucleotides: TGTGCCAGCAGCTTAGAGGGGACAGACTACAATGAGCAGTTCTTC.